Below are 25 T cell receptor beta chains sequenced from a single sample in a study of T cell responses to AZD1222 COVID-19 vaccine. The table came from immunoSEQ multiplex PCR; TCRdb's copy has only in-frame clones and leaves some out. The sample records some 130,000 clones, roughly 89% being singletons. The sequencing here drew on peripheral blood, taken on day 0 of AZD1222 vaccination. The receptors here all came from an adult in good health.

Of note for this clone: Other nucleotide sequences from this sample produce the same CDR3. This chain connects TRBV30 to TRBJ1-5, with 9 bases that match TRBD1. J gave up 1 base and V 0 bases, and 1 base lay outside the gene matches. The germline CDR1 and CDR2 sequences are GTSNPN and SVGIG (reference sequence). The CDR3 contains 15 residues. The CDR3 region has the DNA TGTGCCTGGAGTGTACAGGGGGCAAGCAATCAGCCCCAGCATTTT. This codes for CAWSVQGASNQPQHF.

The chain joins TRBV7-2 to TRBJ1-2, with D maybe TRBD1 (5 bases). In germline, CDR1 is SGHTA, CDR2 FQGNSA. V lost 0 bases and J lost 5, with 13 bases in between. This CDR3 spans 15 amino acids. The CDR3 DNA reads TGTGCCAGCAGCTTAGCGCTTGGGGCAGGATATGGCTACACCTTC. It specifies CASSLALGAGYGYTF.

For the CDR3, the DNA is TGTGCCAGCAGTTTCGGCGGGATTGAAGCTTTCTTT. Protein product: CASSFGGIEAFF. This chain links TRBV12-3 or TRBV12-4 with TRBJ1-1; D not resolved. V lost 3 bases and J lost 7, with 9 bases in between. CDR3 length equals 12 residues.

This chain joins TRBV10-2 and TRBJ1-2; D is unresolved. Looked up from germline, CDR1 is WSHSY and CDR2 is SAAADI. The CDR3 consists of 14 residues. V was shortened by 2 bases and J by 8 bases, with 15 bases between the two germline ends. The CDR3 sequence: CASSEVHPKWGYTF. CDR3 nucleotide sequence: TGCGCCAGCAGTGAGGTCCACCCAAAGTGGGGCTACACCTTC.

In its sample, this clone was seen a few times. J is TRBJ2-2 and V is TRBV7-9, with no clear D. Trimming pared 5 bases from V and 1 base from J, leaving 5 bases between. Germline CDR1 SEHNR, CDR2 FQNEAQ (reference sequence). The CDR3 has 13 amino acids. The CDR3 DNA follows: TGTGCCAGCAGCCCCCAGAACACCGGGGAGCTGTTTTTT. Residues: CASSPQNTGELFF.

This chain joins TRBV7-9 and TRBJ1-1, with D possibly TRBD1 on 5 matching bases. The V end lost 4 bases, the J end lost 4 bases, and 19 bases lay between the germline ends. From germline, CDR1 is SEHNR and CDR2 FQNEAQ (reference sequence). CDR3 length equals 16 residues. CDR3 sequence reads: CASSSLGGAQGTEAFF. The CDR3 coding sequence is TGTGCCAGCAGCTCTCTTGGTGGGGCCCAGGGCACTGAAGCTTTCTTT. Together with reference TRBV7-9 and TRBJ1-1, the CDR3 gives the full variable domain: DTGVSQNPRHKITKRGQNVTFRCDPISEHNRLYWYRQTLGQGPEFLTYFQNEAQLEKSRLLSDRFSAERPKGSFSTLEIQRTEQGDSAMYLCASSSLGGAQGTEAFFGQGTRLTVV.

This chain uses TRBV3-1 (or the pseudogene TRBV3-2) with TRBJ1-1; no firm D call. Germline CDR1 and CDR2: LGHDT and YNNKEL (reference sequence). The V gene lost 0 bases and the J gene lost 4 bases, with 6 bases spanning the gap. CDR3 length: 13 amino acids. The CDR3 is CASSQEVGTEAFF. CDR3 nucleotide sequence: TGTGCCAGCAGCCAAGAGGTGGGCACTGAAGCTTTCTTT.

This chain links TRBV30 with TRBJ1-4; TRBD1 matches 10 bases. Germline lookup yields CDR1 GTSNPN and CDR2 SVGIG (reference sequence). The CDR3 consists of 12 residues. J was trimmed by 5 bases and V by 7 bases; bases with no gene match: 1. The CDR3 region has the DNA TGTGCCTTGGACAGGGGGAATGAAAAACTGTTTTTT. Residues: CALDRGNEKLFF.

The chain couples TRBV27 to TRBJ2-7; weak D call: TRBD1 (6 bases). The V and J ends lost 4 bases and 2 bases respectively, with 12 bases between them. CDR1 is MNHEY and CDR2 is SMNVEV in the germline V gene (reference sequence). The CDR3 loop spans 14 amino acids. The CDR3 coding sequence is TGTGCCAGCAGTTCCCGGGACAACACCTACGAGCAGTACTTC. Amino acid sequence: CASSSRDNTYEQYF.

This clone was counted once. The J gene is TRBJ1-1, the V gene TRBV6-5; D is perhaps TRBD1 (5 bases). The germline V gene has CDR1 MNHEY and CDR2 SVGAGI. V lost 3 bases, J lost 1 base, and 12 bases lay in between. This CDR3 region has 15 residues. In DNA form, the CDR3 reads TGTGCCAGCAGTTATGGGGGACTGCAGAACACTGAAGCTTTCTTT. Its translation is CASSYGGLQNTEAFF.

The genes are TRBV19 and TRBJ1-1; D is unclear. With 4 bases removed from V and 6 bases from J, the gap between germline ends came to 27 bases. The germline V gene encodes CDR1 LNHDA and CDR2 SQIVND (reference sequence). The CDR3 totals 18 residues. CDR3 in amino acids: CASSTSRTWGFGYAEAFF. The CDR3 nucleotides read TGTGCCAGTAGTACGTCTCGGACGTGGGGATTCGGATACGCTGAAGCTTTCTTT.

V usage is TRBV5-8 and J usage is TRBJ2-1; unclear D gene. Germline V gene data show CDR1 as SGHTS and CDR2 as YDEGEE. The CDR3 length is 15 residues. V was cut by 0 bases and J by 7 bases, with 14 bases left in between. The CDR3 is CASSLEGTILNEQFF. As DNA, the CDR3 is TGTGCCAGCAGCTTGGAGGGCACCATTCTGAATGAGCAGTTCTTC.

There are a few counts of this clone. The CDR3: CASSQIPGSDTQYF. In nucleotides, the CDR3 is TGCGCCAGCAGCCAGATCCCGGGATCAGATACGCAGTATTTT. This chain joins TRBV4-3 and TRBJ2-3; D may be TRBD2 (5 bases). The germline gives CDR1 LGHNA, CDR2 YSLEER. The CDR3 spans 14 residues. Trimming removed 3 bases at V and 4 bases at J, with 11 bases between.

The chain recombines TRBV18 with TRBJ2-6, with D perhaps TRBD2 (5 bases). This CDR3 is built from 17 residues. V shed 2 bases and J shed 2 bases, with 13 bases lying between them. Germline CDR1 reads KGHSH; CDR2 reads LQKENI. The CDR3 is CASSPTNEEAGANVLTF. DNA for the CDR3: TGTGCCAGCTCACCAACTAATGAGGAGGCTGGGGCCAACGTCCTGACTTTC.

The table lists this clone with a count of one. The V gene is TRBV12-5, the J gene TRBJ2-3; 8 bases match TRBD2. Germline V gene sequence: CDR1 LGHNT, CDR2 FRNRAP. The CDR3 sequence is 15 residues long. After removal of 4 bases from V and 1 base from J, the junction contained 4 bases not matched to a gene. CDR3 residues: CASGSRLARTDTQYF. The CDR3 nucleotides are TGTGCTAGTGGTTCAAGACTAGCGCGCACAGATACGCAGTATTTT.

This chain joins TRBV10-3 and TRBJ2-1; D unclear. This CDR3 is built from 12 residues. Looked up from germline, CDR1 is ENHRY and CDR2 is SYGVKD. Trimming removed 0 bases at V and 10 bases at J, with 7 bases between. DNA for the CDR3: TGTGCCATCAGTGAGTCTACCCTAGAGCAGTTCTTC. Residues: CAISESTLEQFF.

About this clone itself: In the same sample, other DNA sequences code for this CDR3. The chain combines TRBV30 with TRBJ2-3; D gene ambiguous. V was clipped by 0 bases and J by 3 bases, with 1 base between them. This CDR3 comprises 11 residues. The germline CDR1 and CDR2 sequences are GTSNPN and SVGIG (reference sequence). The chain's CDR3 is CAWSVTDTQYF. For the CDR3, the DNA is TGTGCCTGGAGTGTTACAGATACGCAGTATTTT. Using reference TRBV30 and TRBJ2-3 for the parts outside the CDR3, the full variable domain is SQTIHQWPATLVQPVGSPLSLECTVEGTSNPNLYWYRQAAGRGLQLLFYSVGIGQISSEVPQNLSASRPQDRQFILSSKKLLLSDSGFYLCAWSVTDTQYFGPGTRLTVL.

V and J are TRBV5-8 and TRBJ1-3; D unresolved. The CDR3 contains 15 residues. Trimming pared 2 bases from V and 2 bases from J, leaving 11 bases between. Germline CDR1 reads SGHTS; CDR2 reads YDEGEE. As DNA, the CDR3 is TGTGCCAGCAGCTTTCGTCCACAAACTGGAAACACCATATATTTT. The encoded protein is CASSFRPQTGNTIYF. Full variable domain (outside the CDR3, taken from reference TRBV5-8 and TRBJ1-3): EAGVTQSPTHLIKTRGQQATLRCSPISGHTSVYWYQQALGLGLQFLLWYDEGEERNRGNFPPRFSGRQFPNYSSELNVNALELEDSALYLCASSFRPQTGNTIYFGEGSWLTVV.

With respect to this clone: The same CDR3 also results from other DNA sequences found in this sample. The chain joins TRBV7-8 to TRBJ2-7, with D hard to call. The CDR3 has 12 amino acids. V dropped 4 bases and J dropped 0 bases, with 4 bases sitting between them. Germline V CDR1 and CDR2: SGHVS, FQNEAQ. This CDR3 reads CASSSSSYEQYF. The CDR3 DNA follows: TGTGCCAGCAGCTCGAGCTCCTACGAGCAGTACTTC.

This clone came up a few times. The CDR3 coding sequence is TGTGCCAGCAGCTCTGCCGGGACTATCTACGAGCAGTACTTC. Its protein product is CASSSAGTIYEQYF. The chain recombines TRBV11-2 with TRBJ2-7; 7 nucleotides agree with TRBD2. V trimming: 4 bases; J trimming: 3 bases; junction bases outside the gene matches: 6. Germline CDR1 is SGHAT and CDR2 is FQNNGV. The CDR3 has 14 residues.

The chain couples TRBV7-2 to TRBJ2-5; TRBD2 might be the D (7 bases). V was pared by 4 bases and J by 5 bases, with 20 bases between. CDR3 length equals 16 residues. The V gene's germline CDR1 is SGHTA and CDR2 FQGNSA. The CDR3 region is CASSSKGGLLRETQYF. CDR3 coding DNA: TGTGCCAGCAGCTCCAAGGGGGGGTTGTTAAGGGAGACCCAGTACTTC.

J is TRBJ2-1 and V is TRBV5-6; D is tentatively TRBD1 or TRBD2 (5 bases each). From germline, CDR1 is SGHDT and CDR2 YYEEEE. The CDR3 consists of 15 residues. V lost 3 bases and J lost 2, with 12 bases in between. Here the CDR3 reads CASSSGRATYNEQFF. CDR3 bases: TGTGCCAGCAGCTCGGGACGGGCGACCTACAATGAGCAGTTCTTC.

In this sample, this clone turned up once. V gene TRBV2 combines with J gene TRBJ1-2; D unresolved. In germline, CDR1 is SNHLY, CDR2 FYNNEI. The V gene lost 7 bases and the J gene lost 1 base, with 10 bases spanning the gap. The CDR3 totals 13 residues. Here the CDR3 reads CASKKVDNYGYTF. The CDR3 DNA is TGTGCCAGCAAAAAAGTGGATAACTATGGCTACACCTTC.

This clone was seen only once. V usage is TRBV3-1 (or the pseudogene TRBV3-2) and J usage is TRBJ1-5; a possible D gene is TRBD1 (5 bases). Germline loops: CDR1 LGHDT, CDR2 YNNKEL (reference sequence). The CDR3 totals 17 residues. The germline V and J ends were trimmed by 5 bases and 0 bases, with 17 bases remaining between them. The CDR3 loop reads CASSSQGGGNSNQPQHF. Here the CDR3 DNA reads TGTGCCAGCAGCTCGCAGGGTGGGGGGAATAGCAATCAGCCCCAGCATTTT.

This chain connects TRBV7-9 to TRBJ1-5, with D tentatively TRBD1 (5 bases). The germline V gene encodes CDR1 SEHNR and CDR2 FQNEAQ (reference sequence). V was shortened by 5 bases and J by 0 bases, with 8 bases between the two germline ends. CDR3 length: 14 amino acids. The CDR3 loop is CASSLDSSNQPQHF. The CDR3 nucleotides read TGTGCCAGCAGCCTCGACAGTAGCAATCAGCCCCAGCATTTT. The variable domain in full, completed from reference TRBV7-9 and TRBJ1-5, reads DTGVSQNPRHKITKRGQNVTFRCDPISEHNRLYWYRQTLGQGPEFLTYFQNEAQLEKSRLLSDRFSAERPKGSFSTLEIQRTEQGDSAMYLCASSLDSSNQPQHFGDGTRLSIL.